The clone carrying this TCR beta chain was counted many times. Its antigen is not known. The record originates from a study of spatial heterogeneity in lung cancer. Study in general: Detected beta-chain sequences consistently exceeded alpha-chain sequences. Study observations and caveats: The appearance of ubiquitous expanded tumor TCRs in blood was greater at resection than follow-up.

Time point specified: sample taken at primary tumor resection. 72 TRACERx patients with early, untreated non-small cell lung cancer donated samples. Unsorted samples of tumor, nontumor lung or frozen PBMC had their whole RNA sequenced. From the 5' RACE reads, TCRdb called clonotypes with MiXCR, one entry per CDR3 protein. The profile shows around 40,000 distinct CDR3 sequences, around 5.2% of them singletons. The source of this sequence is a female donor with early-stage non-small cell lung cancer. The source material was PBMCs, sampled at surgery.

The CDR3 DNA sequence: TGTGCCAGCAGCTTGAACAGGGGGGTCCATGAGCAGTTCTTC. This encodes CASSLNRGVHEQFF. The rearrangement uses TRBV7-2 and TRBJ2-1, with TRBD1 matching 8 bases. The CDR3 is 14 amino acids. Germline V lookup: CDR1 SGHTA, CDR2 FQGNSA. The V gene end was trimmed by 3 bases and the J gene end by 8 bases; junction bases not matched to a gene: 6.